Listed below are T cell receptor beta chains from one sample, sequenced in a study of T-cell memory formation after mild COVID-19. In TCRdb, the 5' RACE reads were re-called with MiXCR into one record per CDR3 protein. The table has approximately 500,000 distinct CDR3 sequences, 20% to 25% seen once. The material sequenced was PBMCs or a T cell subset sorted from them (not recorded which). Receptors were obtained from an adult woman who had mild COVID-19 (a few samples of this study predate the infection). Cell type and time point are not known. The conserved cysteine and the conserved F or W are not part of the CDR3 here. A clone size is listed for some rows: how often the clone was seen (once, few, many), or a class if it is expanded.

v_call,clone_size,j_call,cdr3_aa
TRBV4-2,few,TRBJ2-6,ASSQDINRGRTTGANVLT
TRBV7-2,NA,TRBJ2-3,ASSWASGGTDTQY
TRBV5-5,few,TRBJ2-7,ASRKPGQGSEQY
TRBV2,NA,TRBJ2-2,ASSGSYGELF
TRBV2,few,TRBJ2-3,ATKRNTDTQY
TRBV12-3/TRBV12-4,NA,TRBJ1-3,ASTTASGNTIY
TRBV4-2,many,TRBJ2-1,ASSQPIFQSSYNEQF
TRBV5-5,NA,TRBJ2-7,ASSKTRTYEQY
TRBV15,few,TRBJ1-1,ATSRGVQGALNTEAF
TRBV7-8,few,TRBJ1-3,ASSSGAPSGNTIY
TRBV27,NA,TRBJ1-1,ASSFLGQWDNTEAF
TRBV12-5,NA,TRBJ1-1,ASGSGTFPEAF
TRBV5-1,few,TRBJ2-3,ASSLVAGVTDTQY
TRBV10-3,few,TRBJ1-4,AISESTGPNEKLF
TRBV4-1,NA,TRBJ2-2,ASSQAVLTGELF
TRBV5-1,few,TRBJ2-1,ASKRGVNEQF
TRBV19,many,TRBJ1-5,ASSPASIGNQPQH
TRBV20-1,NA,TRBJ2-7,SARDLALEQY
TRBV5-4,NA,TRBJ1-2,ASSLDIGGYGYT
TRBV16,NA,TRBJ2-7,ASSQNRAGGQY
TRBV6-1,few,TRBJ1-1,ASSESGKDTEAF
TRBV7-9,few,TRBJ2-7,ASSSSAGGQGGREQY
TRBV29-1,NA,TRBJ1-4,SVAGDLNEKLF
TRBV7-9,few,TRBJ1-5,ASSPARGFDSNQPQH